This TCR beta chain comes out of a study of graft-versus-host responses after intestinal transplantation. Trimming stripped 4 bases from V and 6 bases from J, with 10 bases between. The CDR3 has 12 amino acids. Germline V gives CDR1 LGHNA, CDR2 YSLEER. The table came from immunoSEQ multiplex PCR; TCRdb's copy has only in-frame clones and leaves some out. The sample lists fewer than 25,000 clones, roughly four fifths occurring once. Graft samples were processed, releasing intraepithelial and lamina propria lymphocytes. V and J are TRBV4-3 and TRBJ2-7; possibly TRBD1 for D (5 bases). Sequencing was performed on ileum tissue, taken 12 days after intestinal transplant. This sequence originates from a human patient who received an intestinal transplant, so some T cells may come from the graft donor. In DNA, the CDR3 is TGCGCCAGCAGCCTAGGGGTTGGCGAGCAGTACTTC. Translation gives CASSLGVGEQYF.